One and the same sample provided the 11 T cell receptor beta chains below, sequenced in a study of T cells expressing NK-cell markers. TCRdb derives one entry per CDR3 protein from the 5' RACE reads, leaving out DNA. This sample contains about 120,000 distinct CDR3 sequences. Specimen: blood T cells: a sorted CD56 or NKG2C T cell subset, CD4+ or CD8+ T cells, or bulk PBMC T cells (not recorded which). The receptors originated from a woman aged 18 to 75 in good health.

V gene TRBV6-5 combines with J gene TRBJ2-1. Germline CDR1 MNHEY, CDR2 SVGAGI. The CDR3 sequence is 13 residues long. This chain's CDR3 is CASSNRAYNEQFF.

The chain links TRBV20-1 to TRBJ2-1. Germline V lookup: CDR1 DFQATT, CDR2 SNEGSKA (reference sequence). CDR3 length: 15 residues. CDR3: CSAREAGAFYNEQFF.

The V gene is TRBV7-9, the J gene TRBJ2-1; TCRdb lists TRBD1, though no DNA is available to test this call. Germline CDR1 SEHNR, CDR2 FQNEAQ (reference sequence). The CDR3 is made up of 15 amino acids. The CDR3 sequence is CASSFGQGFYNEQFF.

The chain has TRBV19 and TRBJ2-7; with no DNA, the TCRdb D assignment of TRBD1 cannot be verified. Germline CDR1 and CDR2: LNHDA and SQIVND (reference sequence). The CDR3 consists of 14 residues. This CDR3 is CASSPTGGSYEQYF.

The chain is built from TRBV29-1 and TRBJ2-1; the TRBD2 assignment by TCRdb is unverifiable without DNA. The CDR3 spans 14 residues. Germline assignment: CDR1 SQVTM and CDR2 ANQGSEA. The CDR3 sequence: CSVQVAGSYNEQFF.

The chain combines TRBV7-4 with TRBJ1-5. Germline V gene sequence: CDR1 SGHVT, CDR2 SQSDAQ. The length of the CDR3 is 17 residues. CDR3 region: CASSLTWTDYSNQPQHF. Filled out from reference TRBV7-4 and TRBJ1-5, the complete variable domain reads GAGVSQSPRYKVAKRGRDVALRCDSISGHVTLYWYRQTLGQGSEVLTYSQSDAQRDKSGRPSGRFSAERPERSVSTLKIQRTEQGDSAVYLCASSLTWTDYSNQPQHFGDGTRLSIL.

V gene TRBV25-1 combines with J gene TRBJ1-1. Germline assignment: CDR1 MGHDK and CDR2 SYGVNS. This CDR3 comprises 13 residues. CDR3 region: CASSELVGAEAFF.

CDR3 in amino acids: CASSPRLMGEETQYF. V is TRBV5-8 and J is TRBJ2-5; the D call of TRBD2 rests on TCRdb alone, since no DNA is present to check it. The CDR3 length is 15 residues. Per germline, CDR1 SGHTS and CDR2 YDEGEE.

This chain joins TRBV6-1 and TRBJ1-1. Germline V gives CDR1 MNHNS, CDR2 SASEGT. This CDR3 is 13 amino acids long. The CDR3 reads CASSITVNTEAFF.

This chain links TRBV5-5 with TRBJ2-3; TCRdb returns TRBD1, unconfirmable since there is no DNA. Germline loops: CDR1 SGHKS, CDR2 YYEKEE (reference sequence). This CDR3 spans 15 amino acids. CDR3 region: CASAPFGGGTDTQYF.

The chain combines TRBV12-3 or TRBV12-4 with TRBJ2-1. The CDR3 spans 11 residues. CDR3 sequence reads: CASSLAGEQFF.